A single sample gave rise to the 3 T cell receptor beta chains below, sequenced in a study of blood T cells in healthy people across ages (dated by TCRdb to the mid-2010s). To prepare the library, 5' RACE was applied. Sequencing was performed on an Illumina HiSeq 2500. A second roughly 6 to 12 cycle PCR used a sample-barcoded 5' primer and a J-beta primer mix. Clones were called with MiXCR by TCRdb after fastp trimmed the public reads at Q25, and only in-frame beta chains were retained. Each entry is one CDR3 protein sequence, shown with its most common DNA and genes. The sample profile shows about 1.5 million distinct CDR3 sequences; 40% to 50% of them were found once. The top ten clonotypes cover under 8% of the sample. The source material was blood. These receptors all stem from a woman in her late teens or twenties in good health.

As for this clonotype: Since a much larger clone is just one base distant, this may be a read error. The chain joins TRBV29-1 to TRBJ2-1; 11 positions match TRBD2. V shed 6 bases, J shed 12 bases, and the junction held 13 bases outside the gene matches. CDR1 is SQVTM and CDR2 is ANQGSEA in the germline V gene. CDR3 size: 14 residues. The CDR3 DNA is TGCAGCGTAAACGGGCTAGCGGGGGGCGATGGGCAGTTCTTC. Protein: CSVNGLAGGDGQFF.

In the case of this clonotype: A read error may account for a junction end that differs from germline. This chain joins TRBV12-3 or TRBV12-4 and TRBJ2-3, with a weak D call TRBD2 (5 bases). The CDR3 has 16 amino acids. The DNA of the CDR3 is TGTGCCAGCAGTCTACCCCAGGCAGCGGCTACAGATATGCAGTATTTC. Translating gives CASSLPQAAATDMQYF.

V and J are TRBV20-1 and TRBJ2-1; no reliable D call. Germline V gene lookup returns CDR1 DFQATT and CDR2 SNEGSKA (reference sequence). Between the trimmed V and J ends, which lost 1 base and 5 bases, there was a span of 6 bases. CDR3 size: 12 residues. CDR3 in DNA: TGCAGTGCTAGAGGACACCACAATGAGCAGTTCTTC. As protein: CSARGHHNEQFF.